These 5 T cell receptor beta chains share one sample of origin, sequenced in a study of siplizumab effects on memory and regulatory T cells. TCRdb's copy holds only in-frame clones and misses some; the assay was immunoSEQ multiplex PCR. Of over 35,000 clones listed, 80% to 90% are singletons. Sequenced sample: naive CD4+ T cells sorted from blood. These receptors were obtained from a human donor in good health.

This chain joins TRBV14 and TRBJ1-1; D uncertain. V lost 1 base and J lost 0, with 3 bases in between. This CDR3 is built from 13 residues. Germline CDR1 is SGHDN and CDR2 is FVKESK. The CDR3 region is CASSQGMNTEAFF. CDR3 bases: TGTGCCAGCAGCCAAGGCATGAACACTGAAGCTTTCTTT.

The gene calls are TRBV7-8 and TRBJ2-3; 10 positions agree with TRBD1. Germline V gives CDR1 SGHVS, CDR2 FQNEAQ. V trimming: 4 bases; J trimming: 3 bases; junction bases outside the gene matches: 4. The CDR3 loop spans 15 amino acids. The CDR3: CASSSGTGVTDTQYF. The DNA for the CDR3 is TGTGCCAGCAGCTCCGGGACAGGGGTAACAGATACGCAGTATTTT.

As for this clone: In the same sample, other DNA sequences code for this CDR3. The CDR3 protein is CATSRDEVAEQFF. CDR3 coding DNA: TGTGCCACCAGCAGAGATGAAGTTGCTGAGCAGTTCTTC. The chain couples TRBV15 to TRBJ2-1; no reliable D call. Trimming took off 0 bases at V and 9 bases at J, with 9 bases between the two ends. CDR3 length equals 13 residues. Per germline, CDR1 LNHNV and CDR2 YYDKDF (reference sequence).

The V call is TRBV6-1, the J call TRBJ1-2; perhaps TRBD1 as D (5 bases). CDR3 size: 15 residues. V lost 2 bases and J 5 bases, leaving 15 bases between the germline ends. The germline V gene encodes CDR1 MNHNS and CDR2 SASEGT. CDR3 in DNA: TGTGCCAGCAGTGAACAGCAGGGCCGGTGGTATGGCTACACCTTC. As protein: CASSEQQGRWYGYTF.

This chain uses TRBV7-2 with TRBJ1-1; TRBD1 matches at 8 bases. Trimming at V came to 6 bases and at J to 4 bases, leaving 10 bases not matched to a gene. The CDR3 is made up of 15 amino acids. Germline V gives CDR1 SGHTA, CDR2 FQGNSA. Here the CDR3 DNA reads TGTGCCAGCAGAACTCGACAGGGGTCTGCCACTGAAGCTTTCTTT. It translates to CASRTRQGSATEAFF.